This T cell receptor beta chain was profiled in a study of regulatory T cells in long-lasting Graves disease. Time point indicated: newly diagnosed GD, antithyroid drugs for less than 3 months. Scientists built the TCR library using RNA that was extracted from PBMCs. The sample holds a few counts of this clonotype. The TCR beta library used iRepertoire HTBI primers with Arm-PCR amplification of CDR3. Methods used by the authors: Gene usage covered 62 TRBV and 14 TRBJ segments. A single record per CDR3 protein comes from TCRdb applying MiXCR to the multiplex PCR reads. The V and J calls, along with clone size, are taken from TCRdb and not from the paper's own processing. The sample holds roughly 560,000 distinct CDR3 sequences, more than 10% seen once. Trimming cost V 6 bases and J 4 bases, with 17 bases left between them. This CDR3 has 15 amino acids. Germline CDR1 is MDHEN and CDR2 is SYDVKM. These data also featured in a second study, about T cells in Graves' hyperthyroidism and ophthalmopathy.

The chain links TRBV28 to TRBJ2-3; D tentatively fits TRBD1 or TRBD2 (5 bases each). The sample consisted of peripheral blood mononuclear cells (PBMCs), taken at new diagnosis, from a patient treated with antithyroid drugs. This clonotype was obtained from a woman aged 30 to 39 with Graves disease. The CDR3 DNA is TGTGCCAGCAGCCCCATTCGGTCGGGGCCAGATACGCAGTATTTT. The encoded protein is CASSPIRSGPDTQYF. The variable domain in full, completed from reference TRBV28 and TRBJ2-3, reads DVKVTQSSRYLVKRTGEKVFLECVQDMDHENMFWYRQDPGLGLRLIYFSYDVKMKEKGDIPEGYSVSREKKERFSLILESASTNQTSMYLCASSPIRSGPDTQYFGPGTRLTVL.